These 16 T cell receptor beta chains were all obtained from the same sample, sequenced in a study of vaccination and CD4 T cells after COVID-19. Cultured CD4+ T-cell DNA underwent Oncomine TCR Beta short-read sequencing. TCRdb itself ran the PCR reads through MiXCR, one entry per CDR3 protein. Counted here are more than 12,000 distinct CDR3 sequences, roughly 50% occurring once; the ten biggest clones make up around 10%. Noted treatment: approximately 9-day PBMC culture with coronavirus spike peptide pools or control peptides (ViraFEST assay). For these TCRs, the target antigens are not known. Sequencing was performed on CD4+ T cells from blood, cultured in vitro, taken before SARS-CoV-2 vaccination. Source of these receptors: a human donor who had recovered from COVID-19.

The V gene is TRBV7-9, the J gene TRBJ2-2; D might be TRBD2 (6 bases). Germline V CDR1 and CDR2: SEHNR, FQNEAQ (reference sequence). The CDR3 spans 16 residues. V lost 1 base, J lost 2 bases, and 11 bases lay in between. The CDR3 region has the DNA TGTGCCAGCAGCTTAGATGGCGGGACTAACACCGGGGAGCTGTTTTTT. This encodes CASSLDGGTNTGELFF. The full variable domain, its missing parts supplied by reference TRBV7-9 and TRBJ2-2, is DTGVSQNPRHKITKRGQNVTFRCDPISEHNRLYWYRQTLGQGPEFLTYFQNEAQLEKSRLLSDRFSAERPKGSFSTLEIQRTEQGDSAMYLCASSLDGGTNTGELFFGEGSRLTVL.

The chain is built from TRBV15 and TRBJ2-5; D is uncertain. V shed 1 base and J shed 1 base, with 4 bases lying between them. Germline V gene lookup returns CDR1 LNHNV and CDR2 YYDKDF (reference sequence). This CDR3 is 13 amino acids long. As DNA, the CDR3 is TGTGCCACCAGCAGAGTCGCCCAAGAGACCCAGTACTTC. This translates into CATSRVAQETQYF.

V usage is TRBV7-2 and J usage is TRBJ2-1; TRBD1 matches 10 bases. V lost 5 bases to trimming and J lost 6 bases; unmatched junction nucleotides: 10. The CDR3 has 16 residues. The germline V gene has CDR1 SGHTA and CDR2 FQGNSA. The chain's CDR3 is CASSRPPGTGVNEQFF. The DNA for the CDR3 is TGTGCCAGCAGCCGCCCCCCCGGGACAGGGGTCAATGAGCAGTTCTTC.

This clonotype has just one count. The chain carries TRBV7-2 and TRBJ2-1; no reliable D call. CDR3 length equals 13 residues. The germline V and J ends were trimmed by 2 bases and 8 bases, with 10 bases remaining between them. Germline CDR1 reads SGHTA; CDR2 reads FQGNSA. This CDR3 is CASSLNVGYEQFF. The CDR3 bases are TGTGCCAGCAGCTTAAATGTGGGGTATGAGCAGTTCTTC. The entire variable domain, with the rest obtained from reference TRBV7-2 and TRBJ2-1, is as follows: GAGVSQSPSNKVTEKGKDVELRCDPISGHTALYWYRQSLGQGLEFLIYFQGNSAPDKSGLPSDRFSAERTGGSVSTLTIQRTQQEDSAVYLCASSLNVGYEQFFGPGTRLTVL.

V usage is TRBV19 and J usage is TRBJ1-5; D gene unclear. CDR1 is LNHDA, CDR2 SQIVND, per germline (reference sequence). Trimming took off 1 base at V and 9 bases at J, with 10 bases between the two ends. This CDR3 region has 13 residues. The CDR3 protein is CASSIVSDRPQHF. The CDR3 nucleotides are TGTGCCAGTAGTATAGTCTCGGATCGGCCCCAGCATTTT. The full variable domain, in which reference TRBV19 and TRBJ1-5 provide the parts outside the CDR3, is DGGITQSPKYLFRKEGQNVTLSCEQNLNHDAMYWYRQDPGQGLRLIYYSQIVNDFQKGDIAEGYSVSREKKESFPLTVTSAQKNPTAFYLCASSIVSDRPQHFGDGTRLSIL.

Only one count was recorded for this clonotype. The V call is TRBV20-1, the J call TRBJ2-7; TRBD1 matches 11 bases. This CDR3 is built from 14 residues. The J segment lost 6 bases and the V segment lost 4 bases, leaving 8 bases of the junction unmatched. Germline V gene data show CDR1 as DFQATT and CDR2 as SNEGSKA (reference sequence). The CDR3 nucleotides read TGCAGTGCTACCCGGGACAGGGGGTCCGGCGAGCAGTACTTC. This gives the protein CSATRDRGSGEQYF.

The rearrangement joins TRBV10-3 to TRBJ2-1; TRBD1 might be the D (5 bases). CDR1 is ENHRY, CDR2 SYGVKD, per germline. This CDR3 contains 14 residues. Trimming shortened V by 9 bases and J by 7 bases, and 19 bases separated the two germline ends. The CDR3, as DNA: TGTGCCATTGGTCGCAGCGACAGCCCAAATGAGCAGTTCTTC. Protein: CAIGRSDSPNEQFF.

This chain uses TRBV12-3 or TRBV12-4 with TRBJ1-2, with D tentatively TRBD1 (5 bases). The CDR3 runs 15 residues. Trimming stripped 6 bases from V and 0 bases from J, with 14 bases between. The CDR3 loop is CASRPGTATNYGYTF. CDR3 DNA sequence: TGTGCCAGCAGGCCGGGGACGGCAACTAACTATGGCTACACCTTC.

The J gene is TRBJ2-5, the V gene TRBV20-1, with 14 bases identical to TRBD2. Unmatched junction bases numbered 26, after V lost 1 base and J lost 1 base. Germline V lookup: CDR1 DFQATT, CDR2 SNEGSKA (reference sequence). This CDR3 has 24 amino acids. CDR3 region: CSARAPRFWVEGTSGSFFQETQYF. The CDR3 DNA is TGCAGTGCTAGAGCCCCCCGTTTTTGGGTCGAAGGGACTAGCGGGAGTTTTTTCCAAGAGACCCAGTACTTC.

V and J are TRBV7-9 and TRBJ1-6, with D uncertain. The germline V gene encodes CDR1 SEHNR and CDR2 FQNEAQ (reference sequence). The V end lost 3 bases, the J end lost 9 bases, and 12 bases lay between the germline ends. CDR3 length equals 14 residues. The CDR3 sequence: CASSLARRISPLHF. The CDR3 nucleotides read TGTGCCAGCAGCTTGGCCAGGCGGATTTCACCCCTCCACTTT.

The chain combines TRBV7-8 with TRBJ2-2; a weak D match, TRBD1 (5 bases). This CDR3 is 16 amino acids long. V was clipped by 9 bases and J by 6 bases, with 23 bases between them. From germline, CDR1 is SGHVS and CDR2 FQNEAQ. Here the CDR3 reads CASGSGQGSNPGELFF. The DNA of the CDR3 is TGTGCCAGTGGGTCAGGGCAGGGCAGTAACCCCGGGGAGCTGTTTTTT.

CDR3 residues: CATSRVGTGGAGEVGETQYF. CDR3 bases: TGTGCCACCAGCAGAGTTGGGACAGGGGGCGCAGGGGAAGTCGGGGAGACCCAGTACTTC. V is TRBV15 and J is TRBJ2-5; 12 nucleotides match TRBD1. The trim removed 1 base at V and 5 bases at J, leaving 17 bases unmatched. Germline assignment: CDR1 LNHNV and CDR2 YYDKDF (reference sequence). CDR3 length: 20 amino acids.

The genes are TRBV4-2 and TRBJ2-1; D unclear. Per the germline V gene, CDR1 is LGHNA and CDR2 is YNFKEQ. V lost 2 bases and J 0 bases, leaving 5 bases between the germline ends. This CDR3 is built from 14 residues. The CDR3 spells CASSQLRSYNEQFF. The CDR3 nucleotides read TGTGCCAGCAGCCAACTTCGCTCCTACAATGAGCAGTTCTTC.

The chain links TRBV6-5 to TRBJ1-2, with TRBD1 as a possible D gene (6 bases). The V gene lost 0 bases and the J gene lost 6 bases, with 14 bases spanning the gap. The V gene's germline CDR1 is MNHEY and CDR2 SVGAGI. The CDR3 is 15 residues long. The CDR3 DNA follows: TGTGCCAGCAGTTACTCCCCCCTGGGGGCGGATGGCTACACCTTC. This translates into CASSYSPLGADGYTF.

This chain uses TRBV6-5 with TRBJ2-7; the D gene is possibly TRBD2 (6 bases). V lost 2 bases and J 0 bases, leaving 11 bases between the germline ends. CDR3 length: 15 amino acids. Germline V gene lookup returns CDR1 MNHEY and CDR2 SVGAGI. CDR3 in amino acids: CASSYDGGSSYEQYF. The CDR3, as DNA: TGTGCCAGCAGTTACGATGGAGGGAGCTCCTACGAGCAGTACTTC.

V gene TRBV15 combines with J gene TRBJ2-7, with a tentative D call TRBD1 (5 bases). There are 15 residues in the CDR3. The V gene lost 1 base and the J gene lost 6 bases, with 16 bases spanning the gap. CDR1 and CDR2 from the germline V gene are LNHNV and YYDKDF (reference sequence). Here the CDR3 reads CATSRVQGTVSEQYF. DNA for the CDR3: TGTGCCACCAGCAGAGTTCAGGGAACTGTATCCGAGCAGTACTTC.